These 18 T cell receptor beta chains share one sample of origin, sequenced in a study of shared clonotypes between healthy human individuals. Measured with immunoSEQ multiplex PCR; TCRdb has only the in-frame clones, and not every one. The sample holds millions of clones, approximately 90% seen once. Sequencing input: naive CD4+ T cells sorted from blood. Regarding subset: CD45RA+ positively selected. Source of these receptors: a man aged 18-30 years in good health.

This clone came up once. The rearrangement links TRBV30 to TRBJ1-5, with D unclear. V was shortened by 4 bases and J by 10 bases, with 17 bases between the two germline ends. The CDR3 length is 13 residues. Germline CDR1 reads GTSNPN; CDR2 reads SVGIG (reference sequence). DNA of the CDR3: TGTGCCTGGACAGAGACCCTTTTCGGCCCCCAGCATTTT. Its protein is CAWTETLFGPQHF.

The CDR3 sequence: CASSVDRANYNEQFF. In DNA form, the CDR3 reads TGCGCCAGCAGCGTGGACAGGGCGAACTACAATGAGCAGTTCTTC. This chain connects TRBV5-1 to TRBJ2-1; the match to TRBD1 covers 8 bases. The CDR3 contains 15 residues. CDR1 and CDR2 (germline): SGHRS, YFSETQ. The J segment lost 3 bases and the V segment lost 4 bases, leaving 6 bases of the junction unmatched.

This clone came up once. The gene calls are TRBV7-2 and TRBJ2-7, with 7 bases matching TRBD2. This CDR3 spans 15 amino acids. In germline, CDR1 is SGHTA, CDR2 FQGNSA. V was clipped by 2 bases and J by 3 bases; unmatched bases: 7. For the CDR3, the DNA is TGTGCCAGCAGCTTAATTAAGGCGGGGGACTACGAGCAGTACTTC. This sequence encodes CASSLIKAGDYEQYF.

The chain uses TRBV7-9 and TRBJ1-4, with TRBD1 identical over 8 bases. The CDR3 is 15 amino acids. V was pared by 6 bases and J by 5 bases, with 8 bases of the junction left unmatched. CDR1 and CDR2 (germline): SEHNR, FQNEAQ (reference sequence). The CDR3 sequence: CASSFRTGRNEKLFF. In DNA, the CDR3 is TGTGCCAGCAGTTTTAGGACAGGGAGAAATGAAAAACTGTTTTTT.

The CDR3 region has the DNA TGTGCCAGCAGCCGGACAGGAGAGTACGAGCAGTACTTC. Translation: CASSRTGEYEQYF. This chain joins TRBV7-3 and TRBJ2-7, with 7 bases aligning to TRBD1. The CDR3 extends over 13 amino acids. Trimming removed 5 bases from V and 4 bases from J; junction bases left unmatched: 5. The germline V gene has CDR1 SGHTA and CDR2 FQGTGA. Combining the CDR3 with reference TRBV7-3 and TRBJ2-7 gives the whole variable domain GAGVSQTPSNKVTEKGKYVELRCDPISGHTALYWYRQSLGQGPEFLIYFQGTGAADDSGLPNDRFFAVRPEGSVSTLKIQRTERGDSAVYLCASSRTGEYEQYFGPGTRLTVT.

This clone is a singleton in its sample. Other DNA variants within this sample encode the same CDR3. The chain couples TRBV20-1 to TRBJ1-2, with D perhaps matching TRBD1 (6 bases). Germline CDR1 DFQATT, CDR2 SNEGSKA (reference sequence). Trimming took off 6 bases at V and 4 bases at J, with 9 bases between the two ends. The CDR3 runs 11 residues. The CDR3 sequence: CSARDIYGYTF. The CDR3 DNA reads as TGCAGTGCAAGGGACATCTATGGCTACACCTTC.

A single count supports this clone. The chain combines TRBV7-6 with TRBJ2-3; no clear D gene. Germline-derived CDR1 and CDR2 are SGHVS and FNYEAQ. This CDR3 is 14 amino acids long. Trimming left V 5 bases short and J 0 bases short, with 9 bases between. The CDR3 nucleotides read TGTGCCAGCAGCGCTCTTTCTAGCACAGATACGCAGTATTTT. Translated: CASSALSSTDTQYF.

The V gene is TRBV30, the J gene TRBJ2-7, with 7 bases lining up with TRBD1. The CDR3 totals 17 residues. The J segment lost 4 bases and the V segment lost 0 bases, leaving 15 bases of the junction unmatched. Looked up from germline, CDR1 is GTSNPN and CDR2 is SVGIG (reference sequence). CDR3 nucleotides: TGTGCCTGGAGTGTACCCACCGGAACAGGGGTGGCGTACGAGCAGTACTTC. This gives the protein CAWSVPTGTGVAYEQYF.

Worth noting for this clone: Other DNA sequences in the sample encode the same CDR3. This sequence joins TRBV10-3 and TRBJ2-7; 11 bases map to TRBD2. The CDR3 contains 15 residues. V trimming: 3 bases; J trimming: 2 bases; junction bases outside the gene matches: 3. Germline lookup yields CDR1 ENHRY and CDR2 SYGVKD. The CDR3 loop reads CAISEGTSGPYEQYF. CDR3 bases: TGTGCCATCAGTGAAGGGACTAGCGGACCCTACGAGCAGTACTTC.

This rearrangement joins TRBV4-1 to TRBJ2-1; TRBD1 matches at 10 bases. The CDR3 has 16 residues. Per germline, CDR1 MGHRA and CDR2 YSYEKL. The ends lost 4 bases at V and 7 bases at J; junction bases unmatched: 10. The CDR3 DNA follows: TGCGCCAGCAGCCCATTAGACAGGGGGCAACTAAATGAGCAGTTCTTC. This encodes CASSPLDRGQLNEQFF.

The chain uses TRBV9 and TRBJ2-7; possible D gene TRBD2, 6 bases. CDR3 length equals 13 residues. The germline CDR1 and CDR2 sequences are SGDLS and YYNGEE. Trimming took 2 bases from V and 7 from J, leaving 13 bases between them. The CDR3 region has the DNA TGTGCCAGCAGCGTGCTGCGGGATAGGGAGCAGTACTTC. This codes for CASSVLRDREQYF.

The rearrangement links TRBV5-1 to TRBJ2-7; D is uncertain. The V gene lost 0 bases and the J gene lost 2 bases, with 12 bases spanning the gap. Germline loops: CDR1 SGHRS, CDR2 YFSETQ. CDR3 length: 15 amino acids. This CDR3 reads CASSLEGVAAYEQYF. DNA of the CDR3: TGCGCCAGCAGCTTGGAAGGAGTAGCAGCCTACGAGCAGTACTTC.

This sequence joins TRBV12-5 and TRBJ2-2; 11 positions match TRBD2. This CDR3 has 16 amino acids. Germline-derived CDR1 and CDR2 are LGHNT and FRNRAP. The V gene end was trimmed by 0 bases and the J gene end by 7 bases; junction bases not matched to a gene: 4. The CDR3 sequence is CASGLVLAGVVGELFF. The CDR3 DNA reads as TGTGCTAGTGGTTTGGTACTAGCGGGAGTTGTCGGGGAGCTGTTTTTT.

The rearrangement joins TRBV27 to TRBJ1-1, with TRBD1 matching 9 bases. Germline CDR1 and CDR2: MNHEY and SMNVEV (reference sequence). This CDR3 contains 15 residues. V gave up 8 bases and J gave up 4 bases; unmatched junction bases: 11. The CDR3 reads CASAAGTGFITEAFF. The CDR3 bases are TGTGCCAGCGCCGCCGGGACAGGGTTTATCACTGAAGCTTTCTTT.

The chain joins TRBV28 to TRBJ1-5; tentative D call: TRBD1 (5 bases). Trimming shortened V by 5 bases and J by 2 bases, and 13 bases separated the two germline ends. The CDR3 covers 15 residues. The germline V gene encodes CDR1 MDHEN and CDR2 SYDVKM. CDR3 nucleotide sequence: TGTGCCAGCAGTGGACAATCGGGGGGCAATCAGCCCCAGCATTTT. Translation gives CASSGQSGGNQPQHF.

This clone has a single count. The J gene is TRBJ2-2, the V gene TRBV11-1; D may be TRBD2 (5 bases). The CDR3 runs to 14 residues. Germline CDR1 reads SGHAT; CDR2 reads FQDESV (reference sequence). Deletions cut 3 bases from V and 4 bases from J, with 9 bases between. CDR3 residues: CASSFAEGTGELFF. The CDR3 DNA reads TGTGCCAGCAGCTTCGCCGAGGGCACCGGGGAGCTGTTTTTT. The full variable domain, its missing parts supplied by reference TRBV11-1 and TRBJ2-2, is EAEVAQSPRYKITEKSQAVAFWCDPISGHATLYWYRQILGQGPELLVQFQDESVVDDSQLPKDRFSAERLKGVDSTLKIQPAELGDSAMYLCASSFAEGTGELFFGEGSRLTVL.

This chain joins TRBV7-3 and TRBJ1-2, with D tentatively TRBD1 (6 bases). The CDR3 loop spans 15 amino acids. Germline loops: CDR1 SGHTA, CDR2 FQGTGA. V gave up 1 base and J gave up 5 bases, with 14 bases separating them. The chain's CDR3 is CASSLSRGGKYGYTF. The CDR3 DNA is TGTGCCAGCAGCTTAAGCAGGGGAGGTAAGTATGGCTACACCTTC.

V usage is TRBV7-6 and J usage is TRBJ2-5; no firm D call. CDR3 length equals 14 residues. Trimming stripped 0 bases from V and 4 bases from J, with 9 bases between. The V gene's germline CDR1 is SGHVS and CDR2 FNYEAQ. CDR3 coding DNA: TGTGCCAGCAGCTTAGCTACAGTCGGAGAGACCCAGTACTTC. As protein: CASSLATVGETQYF.